The source of this T cell receptor (beta chain) is a study of blood T cells in healthy people across ages. General study results and limits: Without sorted subsets, naive and antigen-experienced compartments could not be conclusively compared.

Primers used in a second PCR of roughly 6 to 11 cycles were a sample-barcoded 5' primer and a J-beta primer mix. TCRdb recomputed calls from the 5' RACE reads with MiXCR, one row per CDR3 protein. The table includes around 1,500,000 distinct CDR3 sequences, 42% detected once. For this clonotype: No antigen is known for it.

Germline CDR1 DFQATT, CDR2 SNEGSKA (reference sequence). With V trimmed by 1 base and J by 7 bases, 4 bases remained unmatched. This CDR3 is built from 14 residues. The TCR comes from a woman under 30 in good health. The J gene is TRBJ1-6, the V gene TRBV20-1; 7 bases map to TRBD1. Sequenced: blood. Here the CDR3 reads CSARVPGGNSPLHF. DNA for the CDR3: TGCAGTGCTAGAGTTCCAGGGGGGAATTCACCCCTCCACTTT.